This T cell receptor beta chain was profiled in a study of blood T cell repertoires in COVID-19. On the study more broadly: COVID-19 samples collected from the United States, Italy and Spain covered acute and convalescent phases. The cDNA or gDNA used as material had been derived from T cells, B-cell-depleted T cells, or PBMCs.

Germline CDR1 reads SNHLY; CDR2 reads FYNNEI. This CDR3 has 14 amino acids. Between the trimmed V and J ends, which lost 4 bases and 8 bases, there was a span of 15 bases. In the source study's methods: For nucleated cells, counts were estimated from reference gene primer amplification. Data came from immunoSEQ multiplex PCR; TCRdb stores just in-frame clones and leaves some out. Clone size and V and J calls were adopted from that table, with D and trimming inferred from the DNA. The sample lists 190,000 or so clones, 85% to 90% seen once, with less than 3.5% in the top ten. The receptor comes from a woman aged 25 to 39 with active or convalescent COVID-19. This chain joins TRBV2 and TRBJ2-1; weak D call: TRBD2 (6 bases). The specimen sequenced was peripheral blood. The CDR3 bases are TGTGCCAGCAGTGGTTTTCGGGGAGGCGATGAGCAGTTCTTC. The encoded protein is CASSGFRGGDEQFF.